Sequencing of this TCR beta chain was carried out in a study of metastatic and nonmetastatic thyroid tumors. About the research overall: Patients with malignant and benign thyroid disease provided blood and tumor or nodule tissue, whose repertoires were compared.

TCRdb recomputed clones from the PCR reads via MiXCR. The data contain tens of thousands of clones, roughly a quarter of them singletons. Findings and limits, study-wide: It was reported that TCR beta diversity was significantly higher in malignant thyroid tumors than benign nodules, in blood and tumor.

Germline CDR1 and CDR2: SGHVS and FNYEAQ. V lost 1 base, J lost 6 bases, and 21 bases lay in between. The CDR3 length is 18 residues. Patients were all untreated before their thyroid surgery. About this clone: What it binds is unknown.

The sequence was collected from a female donor with papillary thyroid cancer or a benign thyroid nodule (not recorded which). Some clones in this sample may be carry-over from other donors' samples. The sequenced sample was tumor tissue. The V call is TRBV7-6, the J call TRBJ2-2, with D tentatively TRBD2 (5 bases). CDR3 bases: TGTGCCAGCAGCTTAGGGGCTATCGGGAACCTCGGTCCCGGGGAGCTGTTTTTT. It yields the protein CASSLGAIGNLGPGELFF.